These 5 T cell receptor beta chains share one sample of origin, sequenced in a study of blood T cells in healthy people across ages. It was with a sample-barcoded 5' primer and a J-beta primer mix that a second PCR of roughly 7 to 12 cycles was run. TCRdb reanalysed the 5' RACE reads using MiXCR and keeps one entry per CDR3 protein. The profile covers 750,000 to 1,000,000 distinct CDR3 sequences, with about 27% appearing a single time and roughly a tenth taken by the ten largest. These data are also associated with another study on T cells of mothers and their children.

Sequences were obtained from blood. Receptor source: a woman between 40 and 50 years old in good health.

J is TRBJ1-2 and V is TRBV5-1; D remains ambiguous. V gave up 3 bases and J gave up 8 bases, with 17 bases separating them. CDR1 is SGHRS and CDR2 is YFSETQ in the germline V gene. The length of the CDR3 is 14 residues. The CDR3 coding sequence is TGCGCCAGCAGCTCTGAGGCGGTATACGCGGGCTACACCTTC. The encoded protein is CASSSEAVYAGYTF.

Ten or more counts support this clonotype. The chain combines TRBV7-9 with TRBJ2-3, with 7 bases lining up with TRBD1. Germline CDR1 is SEHNR and CDR2 is FQNEAQ (reference sequence). V trimming: 5 bases; J trimming: 0 bases; junction bases outside the gene matches: 5. This CDR3 is built from 15 residues. For the CDR3, the DNA is TGTGCCAGCAGCGACGGGACAGTAAGCACAGATACGCAGTATTTT. Protein sequence: CASSDGTVSTDTQYF.

The V call is TRBV20-1, the J call TRBJ2-1; 7 positions match TRBD1. This CDR3 is 18 amino acids long. V gave up 3 bases and J gave up 8 bases; unmatched junction bases: 22. Germline assignment: CDR1 DFQATT and CDR2 SNEGSKA (reference sequence). The CDR3 protein is CSARAEGYRGLGLDEQFF. The CDR3 bases are TGCAGTGCTAGGGCAGAGGGTTACAGGGGCCTTGGCTTGGATGAGCAGTTCTTC.

Only one count was recorded for this clonotype. CDR3: CASSLRKMQNTEAFF. The CDR3 DNA follows: TGTGCCAGCAGCCTCCGTAAAATGCAGAACACTGAAGCTTTCTTT. This chain connects TRBV3-1 to TRBJ1-1; D remains unclear. V was cut by 4 bases and J by 1 base, with 13 bases left in between. The CDR3 runs to 15 residues. CDR1 is LGHDT, CDR2 YNNKEL, per germline (reference sequence).

Only a few counts were recorded for this clonotype. Just one base apart from a much larger clone, this may be a read error. The V call is TRBV29-1, the J call TRBJ2-7; a weak D match, TRBD1 (5 bases). The end of the DNA aligns better with TRBJ2-5, so the J call may be wrong. CDR1 is SQVTM and CDR2 is ANQGSEA in the germline V gene. This CDR3 spans 12 amino acids. The CDR3 nucleotides are TGCAGCTCATCTTTGGGGCAAGGGACCCAGTACTTC. As protein: CSSSLGQGTQYF.